The clone carrying this T cell receptor (beta chain) was recorded a few times. What it binds is unknown. This specimen comes from a study of T cells in Graves' hyperthyroidism and ophthalmopathy. Patients aged 18 to 65 had newly diagnosed hyperthyroidism of under 2 months' duration. Using RNA transcripts as the source, TCR beta CDR3 regions were amplified. An initial round of RT-PCR targeting the TCR CDR3 relied on the HTBI primer set. One entry per CDR3 protein results from TCRdb running MiXCR on the multiplex PCR reads. The repertoire includes 600,000 to 850,000 distinct CDR3 sequences, roughly a sixth of them detected once, and approximately 15% sits in the top ten. Germline V gene lookup returns CDR1 SEHNR and CDR2 FQNEAQ (reference sequence). Trimming cost V 4 bases and J 7 bases, with 14 bases left between them. The CDR3 length is 14 residues. Points from the study as a whole: The authors' 13 V-J model separated ophthalmopathy from stable hyperthyroidism. Expanded thyroid clonotypes (above 0.001) were mostly also found in blood.

The sequencing input was blood. The rearrangement joins TRBV7-9 to TRBJ1-5; D unclear. The clonotype originates from a woman between 50 and 59 years old with Graves' hyperthyroidism that later progressed to Graves' ophthalmopathy. CDR3 in amino acids: CASSSISAGQPQHF. The CDR3 DNA sequence: TGTGCCAGCAGCTCCATCAGCGCCGGACAGCCCCAGCATTTT.